Listed here are 5 T cell receptor beta chains from one sample, sequenced in a study of blood T cell repertoires in COVID-19. Produced via immunoSEQ multiplex PCR; TCRdb's table is partial and in-frame only. The data hold approximately 110,000 clones, with about 90% observed a single time. Sequencing was performed on peripheral blood. Receptor source: a man between 50 and 59 years old with COVID-19, enrolled during active disease.

The chain combines TRBV5-1 with TRBJ2-3, with TRBD2 identical over 10 bases. The CDR3 loop spans 18 amino acids. Germline V lookup: CDR1 SGHRS, CDR2 YFSETQ. Trimming at V came to 0 bases and at J to 0 bases, leaving 7 bases not matched to a gene. The CDR3 DNA is TGCGCCAGCAGCTTGGTAGCGGGAGGACGAGGAAGCACAGATACGCAGTATTTT. Residues: CASSLVAGGRGSTDTQYF.

The chain joins TRBV4-3 to TRBJ1-2, with 7 nucleotides matching TRBD1. Germline V lookup: CDR1 LGHNA, CDR2 YSLEER. Losses at the gene ends were 1 base for V and 8 bases for J; bases not matched to a gene: 7. The CDR3 is made up of 14 amino acids. CDR3 DNA: TGCGCCAGCAGCCAAGTCCAGGGGGGAGTAGGCTACACCTTC. This gives the protein CASSQVQGGVGYTF.

CDR3 loop: CASSLGHIANTGELFF. The CDR3 DNA sequence: TGTGCCAGCAGCTTAGGACACATCGCGAACACCGGGGAGCTGTTTTTT. This chain links TRBV13 with TRBJ2-2, with unresolved D. The CDR3 contains 16 residues. Germline V CDR1 and CDR2: PRHDT, FYEKMQ (reference sequence). V was clipped by 0 bases and J by 0 bases, with 8 bases between them.

The chain joins TRBV12-3 or TRBV12-4 to TRBJ1-2; D is unresolved. CDR3 size: 11 residues. V lost 3 bases to trimming and J lost 9 bases, with 8 bases between them. Written as DNA, the CDR3 is TGTGCCAGCAGTTTCTCCTCCCGCTACACCTTC. Its protein product is CASSFSSRYTF.

The chain recombines TRBV7-6 with TRBJ2-5; 7 bases align to TRBD1. Germline CDR1 reads SGHVS; CDR2 reads FNYEAQ. This CDR3 has 13 amino acids. V trimming: 6 bases; J trimming: 3 bases; junction bases outside the gene matches: 4. CDR3 DNA: TGTGCCAGCAGTGGACAGGTGGAAGAGACCCAGTACTTC. This encodes CASSGQVEETQYF.